This section outlines one T cell receptor (beta chain) sequence together with its context. This specimen comes from a study of ipilimumab plus nivolumab after autologous stem cell transplantation. As for the study in general: The DLBCL group included primary refractory and relapsed cases.

The assay was immunoSEQ multiplex PCR, and TCRdb's table has in-frame clones only and misses some. The sample lists about 10,000 clones; approximately 81% were seen once. Checkpoint therapy with ipilimumab 1 mg/kg began 14 to 28 days after transplant. Trimming pared 2 bases from V and 0 bases from J, leaving 8 bases between. CDR1 is SGHRS and CDR2 is YFSETQ in the germline V gene. The CDR3 loop spans 14 amino acids. The sequences come from PBMCs, collected in a trial of ipilimumab plus nivolumab as post-transplant consolidation. This TCR came from a male donor with diffuse large B-cell lymphoma. This chain joins TRBV5-1 and TRBJ2-5; D is perhaps TRBD1 (6 bases). The CDR3 loop reads CASSLGQYQETQYF. In DNA form, the CDR3 reads TGCGCCAGCAGCTTAGGACAGTACCAAGAGACCCAGTACTTC.